This TCR beta chain is from a study of T cell repertoires in cytomegalovirus infection. About the research overall: Use of recently identified HLA-C-restricted and well-studied HLA-B-restricted CMV epitopes was part of the study. Public TCR beta signatures were indicative of both CMV infection and a matching HLA type. Findings of the study overall: Summed frequency of shared TCR beta families picked out CMV carriers who also had the relevant HLA. Clonotype analysis showed dominance of the ex vivo response by HLA-C-restricted CMV-specific TCR beta clonotypes.

Worth noting for this clonotype: Its cognate antigen is unknown.

Via MiXCR, TCRdb re-called the reads, giving one row per CDR3 protein. This repertoire shows some 350,000 distinct CDR3 sequences, almost 30% found once; its top ten account for 15% to 20%. The receptor was isolated from a human donor in good health (CMV status not recorded). Some clones in this sample may be carry-over from other donors' samples. The source was cultured PBMCs, collected from culture after CMV antigen stimulation.

As DNA, the CDR3 is TGCGCCAGCAGCCAAGACTCTTTACAGGGGTTAAGTGGCTACACCTTC. Its translation is CASSQDSLQGLSGYTF. V gene TRBV4-1 combines with J gene TRBJ1-2, with TRBD1 matching over 7 bases. The CDR3 consists of 16 residues. CDR1 is MGHRA, CDR2 YSYEKL, per germline. V was clipped by 0 bases and J by 7 bases; unmatched bases: 11.